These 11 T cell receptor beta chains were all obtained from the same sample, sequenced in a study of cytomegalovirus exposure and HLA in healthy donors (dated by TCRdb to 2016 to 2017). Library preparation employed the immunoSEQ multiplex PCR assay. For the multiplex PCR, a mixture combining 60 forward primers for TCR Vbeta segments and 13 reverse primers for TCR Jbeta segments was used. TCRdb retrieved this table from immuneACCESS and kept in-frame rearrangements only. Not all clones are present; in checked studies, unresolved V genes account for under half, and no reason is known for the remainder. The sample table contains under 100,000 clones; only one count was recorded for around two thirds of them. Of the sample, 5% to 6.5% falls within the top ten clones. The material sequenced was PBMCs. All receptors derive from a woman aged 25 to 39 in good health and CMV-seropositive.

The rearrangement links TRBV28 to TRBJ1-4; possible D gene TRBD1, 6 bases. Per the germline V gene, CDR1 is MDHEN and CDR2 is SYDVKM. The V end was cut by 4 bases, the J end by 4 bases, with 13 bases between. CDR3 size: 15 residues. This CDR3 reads CASSSRTASNEKLFF. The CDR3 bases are TGTGCCAGCAGTTCCCGGACAGCAAGTAATGAAAAACTGTTTTTT.

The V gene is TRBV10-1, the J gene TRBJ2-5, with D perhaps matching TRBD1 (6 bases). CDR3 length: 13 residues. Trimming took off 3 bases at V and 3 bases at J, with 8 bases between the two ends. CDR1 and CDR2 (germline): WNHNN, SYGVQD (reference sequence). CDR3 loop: CASSDRGEETQYF. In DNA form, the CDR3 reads TGCGCCAGCAGTGACAGGGGAGAAGAGACCCAGTACTTC.

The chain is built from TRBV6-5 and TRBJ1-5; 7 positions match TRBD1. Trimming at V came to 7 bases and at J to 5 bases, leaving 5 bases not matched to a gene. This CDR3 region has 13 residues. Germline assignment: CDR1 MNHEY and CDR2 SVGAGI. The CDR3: CASNRDSDQPQHF. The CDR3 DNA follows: TGTGCCAGCAACCGGGACAGCGATCAGCCCCAGCATTTT.

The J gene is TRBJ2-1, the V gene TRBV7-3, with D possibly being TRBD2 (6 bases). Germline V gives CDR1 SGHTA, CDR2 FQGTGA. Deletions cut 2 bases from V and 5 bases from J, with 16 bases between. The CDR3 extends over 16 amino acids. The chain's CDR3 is CASSLDFGGENNEQFF. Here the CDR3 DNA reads TGTGCCAGCAGCTTAGATTTCGGCGGGGAGAACAATGAGCAGTTCTTC. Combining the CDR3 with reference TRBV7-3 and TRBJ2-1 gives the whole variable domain GAGVSQTPSNKVTEKGKYVELRCDPISGHTALYWYRQSLGQGPEFLIYFQGTGAADDSGLPNDRFFAVRPEGSVSTLKIQRTERGDSAVYLCASSLDFGGENNEQFFGPGTRLTVL.

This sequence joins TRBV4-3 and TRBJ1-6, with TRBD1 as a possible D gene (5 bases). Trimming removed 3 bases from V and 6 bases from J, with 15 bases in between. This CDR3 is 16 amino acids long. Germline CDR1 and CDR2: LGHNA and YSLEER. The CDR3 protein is CASSQTRGFSNSPLHF. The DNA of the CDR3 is TGCGCCAGCAGCCAGACCCGGGGGTTTAGTAATTCACCCCTCCACTTT.

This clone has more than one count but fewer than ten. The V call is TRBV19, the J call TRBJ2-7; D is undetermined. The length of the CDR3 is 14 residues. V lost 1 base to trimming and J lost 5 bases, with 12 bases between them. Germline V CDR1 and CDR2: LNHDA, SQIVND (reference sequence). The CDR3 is CASSIGNSWNEQYF. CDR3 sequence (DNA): TGTGCCAGTAGTATAGGGAATAGCTGGAACGAGCAGTACTTC.

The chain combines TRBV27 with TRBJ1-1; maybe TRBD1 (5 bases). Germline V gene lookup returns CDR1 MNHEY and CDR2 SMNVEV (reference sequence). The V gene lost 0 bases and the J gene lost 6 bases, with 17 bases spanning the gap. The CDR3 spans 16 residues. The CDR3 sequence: CASSLSLGVSVSEAFF. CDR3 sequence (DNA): TGTGCCAGCAGTTTATCCCTAGGGGTATCTGTCTCTGAAGCTTTCTTT.

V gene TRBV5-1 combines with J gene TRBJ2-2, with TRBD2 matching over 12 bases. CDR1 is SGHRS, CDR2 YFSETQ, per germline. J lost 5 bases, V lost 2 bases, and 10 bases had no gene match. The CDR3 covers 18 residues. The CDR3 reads CASSFSLTSGGETGELFF. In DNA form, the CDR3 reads TGCGCCAGCAGCTTTTCGCTGACTAGCGGGGGAGAAACCGGGGAGCTGTTTTTT.

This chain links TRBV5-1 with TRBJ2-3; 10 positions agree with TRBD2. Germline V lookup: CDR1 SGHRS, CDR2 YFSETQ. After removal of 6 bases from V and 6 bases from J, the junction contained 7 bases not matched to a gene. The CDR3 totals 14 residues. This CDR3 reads CASKPSGGLDTQYF. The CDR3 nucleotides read TGCGCCAGCAAGCCTAGCGGGGGTTTGGATACGCAGTATTTT.

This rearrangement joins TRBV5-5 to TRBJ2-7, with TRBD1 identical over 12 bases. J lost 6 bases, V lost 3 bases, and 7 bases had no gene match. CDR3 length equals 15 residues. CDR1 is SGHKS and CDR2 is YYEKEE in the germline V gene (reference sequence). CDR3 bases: TGTGCCAGCAGCTCCGGGACAGGGGGCCTGGGCGAGCAGTACTTC. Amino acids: CASSSGTGGLGEQYF.

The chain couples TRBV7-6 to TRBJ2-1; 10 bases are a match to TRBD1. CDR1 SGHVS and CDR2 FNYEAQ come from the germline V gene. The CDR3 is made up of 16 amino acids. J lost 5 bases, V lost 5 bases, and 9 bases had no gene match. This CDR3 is CASSHAGTGEDNEQFF. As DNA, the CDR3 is TGTGCCAGCAGCCATGCCGGGACAGGGGAGGACAATGAGCAGTTCTTC.